The clone carrying this TCR beta chain came up many times. The data were obtained in a study of early T cells in non-severe SARS-CoV-2 infection. As for the study in general: Sequenced bulk RNA came from whole blood that was unsorted, and chains were unpaired.

Individual cDNA molecules received unique molecular identifiers during library preparation. TCRdb re-called the 5' RACE reads with MiXCR, one entry per CDR3 protein. The sample shows tens of thousands of distinct CDR3 sequences, around 5.4% of them seen only once. In germline, CDR1 is SGHDT, CDR2 YYEEEE. The CDR3 contains 11 residues. Trimming removed 1 base from V and 6 bases from J, with 3 bases in between. The sequences come from whole blood, collected at baseline. This TCR came from an adult who was a healthcare worker with PCR-confirmed SARS-CoV-2 infection or an uninfected control (not recorded which). V usage is TRBV5-6 and J usage is TRBJ2-3; D ambiguous. In nucleotides, the CDR3 is TGTGCCAGCAGCTTGATTGATACGCAGTATTTT. Its protein product is CASSLIDTQYF.